This TCR beta chain was captured in a study of blood T cell repertoires in COVID-19. As for the study in general: Nucleic acid was either cDNA or gDNA, and it came from T cells, B-cell-depleted T cells, or PBMCs.

Profiling relied on immunoSEQ multiplex PCR, and the TCRdb table lists in-frame clones only, not all of them. The top ten clones hold 1.9% of a sample with around 330,000 clones, 85% of them seen once. The receptor's source is a woman younger than 45 who had been exposed to COVID-19. Material for sequencing was PBMCs or T cells enriched from blood (not recorded which).

CDR3 loop: CASSWQPTNEKLFF. CDR3 nucleotides: TGCGCCAGCAGCTGGCAACCAACTAATGAAAAACTGTTTTTT. V is TRBV5-1 and J is TRBJ1-4; D gene unclear. The germline CDR1 and CDR2 sequences are SGHRS and YFSETQ. The CDR3 length is 14 residues. The V end was cut by 3 bases, the J end by 0 bases, with 6 bases between.